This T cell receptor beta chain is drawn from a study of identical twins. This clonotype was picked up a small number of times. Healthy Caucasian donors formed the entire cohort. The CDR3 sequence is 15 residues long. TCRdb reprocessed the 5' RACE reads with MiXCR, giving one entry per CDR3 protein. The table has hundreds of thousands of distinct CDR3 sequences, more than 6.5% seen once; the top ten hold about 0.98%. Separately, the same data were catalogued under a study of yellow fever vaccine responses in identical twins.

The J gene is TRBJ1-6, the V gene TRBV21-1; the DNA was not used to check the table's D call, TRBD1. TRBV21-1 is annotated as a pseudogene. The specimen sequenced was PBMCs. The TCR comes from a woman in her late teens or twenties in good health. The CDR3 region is CASCKPGQELSPLHF. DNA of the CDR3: TGTGCCAGCTGTAAACCGGGACAGGAGCTTTCACCCCTCCACTTT.